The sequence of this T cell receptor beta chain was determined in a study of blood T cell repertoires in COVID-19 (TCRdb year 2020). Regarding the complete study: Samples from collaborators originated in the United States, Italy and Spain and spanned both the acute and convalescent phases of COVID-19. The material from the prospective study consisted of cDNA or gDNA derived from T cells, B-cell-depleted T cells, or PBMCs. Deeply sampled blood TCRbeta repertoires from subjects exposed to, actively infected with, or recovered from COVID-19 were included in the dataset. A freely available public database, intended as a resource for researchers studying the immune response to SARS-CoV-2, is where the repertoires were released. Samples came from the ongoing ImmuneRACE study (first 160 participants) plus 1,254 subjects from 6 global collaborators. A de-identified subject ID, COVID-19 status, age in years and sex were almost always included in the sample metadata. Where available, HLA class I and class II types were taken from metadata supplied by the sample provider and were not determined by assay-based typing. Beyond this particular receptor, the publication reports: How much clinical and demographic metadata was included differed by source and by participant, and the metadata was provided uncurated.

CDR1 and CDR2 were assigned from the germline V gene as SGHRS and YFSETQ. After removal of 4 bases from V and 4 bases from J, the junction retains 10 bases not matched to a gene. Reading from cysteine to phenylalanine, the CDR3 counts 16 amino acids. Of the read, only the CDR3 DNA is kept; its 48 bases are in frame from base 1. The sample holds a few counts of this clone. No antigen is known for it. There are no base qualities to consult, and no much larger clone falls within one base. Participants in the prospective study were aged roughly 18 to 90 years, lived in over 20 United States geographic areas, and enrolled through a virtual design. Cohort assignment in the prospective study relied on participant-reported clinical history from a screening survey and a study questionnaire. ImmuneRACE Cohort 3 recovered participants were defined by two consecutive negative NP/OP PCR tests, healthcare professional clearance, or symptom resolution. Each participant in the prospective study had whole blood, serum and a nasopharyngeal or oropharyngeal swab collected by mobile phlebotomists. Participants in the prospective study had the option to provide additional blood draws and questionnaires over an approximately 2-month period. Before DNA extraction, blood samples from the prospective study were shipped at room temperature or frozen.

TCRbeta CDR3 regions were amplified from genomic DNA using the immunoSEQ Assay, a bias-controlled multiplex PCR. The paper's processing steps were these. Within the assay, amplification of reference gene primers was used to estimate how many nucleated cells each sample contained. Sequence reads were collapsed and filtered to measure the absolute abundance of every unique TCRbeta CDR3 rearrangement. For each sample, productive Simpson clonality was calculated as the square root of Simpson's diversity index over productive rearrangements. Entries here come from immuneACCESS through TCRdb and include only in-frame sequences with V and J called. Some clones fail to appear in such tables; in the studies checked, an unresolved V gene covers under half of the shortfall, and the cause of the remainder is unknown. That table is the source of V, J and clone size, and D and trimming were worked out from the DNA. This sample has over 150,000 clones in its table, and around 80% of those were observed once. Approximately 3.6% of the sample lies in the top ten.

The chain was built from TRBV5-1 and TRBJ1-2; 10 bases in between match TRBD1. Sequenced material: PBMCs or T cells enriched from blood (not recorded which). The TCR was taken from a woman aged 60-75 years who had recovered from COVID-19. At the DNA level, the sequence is TGCGCCAGCAGCACGCCCCGGGACAGGGGCACCTATGGCTACACCTTC. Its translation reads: CASSTPRDRGTYGYTF.